This T cell receptor beta chain was captured in a study of T-cell memory formation after mild COVID-19. TCRdb re-called the 5' RACE reads through MiXCR, storing one row per CDR3 protein. The sample includes 140,000 to 150,000 distinct CDR3 sequences, 25% seen only once; the top ten take 24%. The V gene end was trimmed by 5 bases and the J gene end by 8 bases; junction bases not matched to a gene: 6. Germline V gene data show CDR1 as DFQATT and CDR2 as SNEGSKA (reference sequence). The length of the CDR3 is 13 residues. Sequencing input: PBMCs or a T cell subset sorted from them (not recorded which). This rearrangement joins TRBV20-1 to TRBJ1-1, with TRBD1 identical over 12 bases. This clonotype was obtained from an adult woman who had mild COVID-19 (a few samples of this study predate the infection). Cell type and time point are not known. This chain's CDR3 is CSAAGTGGAEAFF. The CDR3 DNA follows: TGCAGTGCTGCCGGGACAGGGGGCGCGGAAGCTTTCTTT.